This TCR beta chain was profiled in a study of cytomegalovirus exposure and HLA in healthy donors. On the study more broadly: HLA-typed donors were the source of about 85 million unique TCRs held in an early data release. Notes on the study in general: Rates of TCR association differed by HLA locus in a later analysis, with DRB1 highest and HLA-C lowest.

PCR primers comprised 60 Vbeta and 13 Jbeta primers. Sequencing used immunoSEQ multiplex PCR; TCRdb keeps in-frame clones, though not all of them. The sample consists of 120,000 or so clones, approximately 81% of them appearing once. This clone turned up a few times. Its specificity is not known. J was trimmed by 8 bases and V by 7 bases; bases with no gene match: 11. The length of the CDR3 is 14 residues. The germline CDR1 and CDR2 sequences are SNHLY and FYNNEI. V gene TRBV2 combines with J gene TRBJ2-1, with TRBD1 matching over 7 bases. Sequencing input: PBMCs. The TCR comes from a man between 18 and 29 years old in good health and CMV-seropositive. Here the CDR3 DNA reads TGTGCCAGCAAAACGACATACAGGGGAGATGAGCAGTTCTTC. It translates to CASKTTYRGDEQFF.